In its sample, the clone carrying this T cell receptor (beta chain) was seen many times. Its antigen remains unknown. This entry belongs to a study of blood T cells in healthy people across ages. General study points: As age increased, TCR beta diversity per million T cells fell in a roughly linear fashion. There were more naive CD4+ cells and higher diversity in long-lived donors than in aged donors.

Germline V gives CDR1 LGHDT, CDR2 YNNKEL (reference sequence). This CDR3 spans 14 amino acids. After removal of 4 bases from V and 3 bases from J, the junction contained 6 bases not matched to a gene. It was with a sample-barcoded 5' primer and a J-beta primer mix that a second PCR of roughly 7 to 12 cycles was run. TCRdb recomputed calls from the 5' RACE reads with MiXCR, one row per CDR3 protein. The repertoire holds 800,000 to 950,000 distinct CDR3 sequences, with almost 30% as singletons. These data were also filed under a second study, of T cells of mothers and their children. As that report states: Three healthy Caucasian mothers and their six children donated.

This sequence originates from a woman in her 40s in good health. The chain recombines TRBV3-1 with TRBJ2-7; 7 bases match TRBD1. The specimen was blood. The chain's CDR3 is CASSPPGQYYEQYF. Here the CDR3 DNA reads TGTGCCAGCAGCCCACCGGGACAGTACTACGAGCAGTACTTC.